These T cell receptor beta chains were read from a single sample in a study of blood T cells in healthy people across ages. TCRdb independently ran MiXCR on the 5' RACE reads; one entry per CDR3 protein. The table has about 1.6 million distinct CDR3 sequences, about 35% seen once. Specimen: blood. All receptors come from a woman in her twenties or thirties in good health. Each CDR3 is given without its conserved first and last residue. Fields, in order: CDR3 protein, V gene, clone size, J gene. Only some rows state a clone size, as once, few, many or a class for expanded clones.

cdr3_aa: ASSQDTGGFGYTEAF
v_call: TRBV4-1
clone_size: -
j_call: TRBJ1-1

cdr3_aa: ASSLLGGPVSYEQY
v_call: TRBV4-1
clone_size: many
j_call: TRBJ2-7

cdr3_aa: ASMGTGGGNTGELF
v_call: TRBV19
clone_size: -
j_call: TRBJ2-2

cdr3_aa: ASSAWGAQVNTEAF
v_call: TRBV9
clone_size: -
j_call: TRBJ1-1

cdr3_aa: ASSLGEPYEQY
v_call: TRBV7-9
clone_size: many
j_call: TRBJ2-7

cdr3_aa: ASRTATPITLH
v_call: TRBV28
clone_size: -
j_call: TRBJ1-6

cdr3_aa: ASSLDGGQAYEQY
v_call: TRBV7-9
clone_size: -
j_call: -

cdr3_aa: SVEIGQRPQETQY
v_call: TRBV29-1
clone_size: many
j_call: TRBJ2-5

cdr3_aa: ASTAGTTGVNEQF
v_call: TRBV27
clone_size: -
j_call: TRBJ2-1

cdr3_aa: SAIQGVGRGYT
v_call: TRBV20-1
clone_size: -
j_call: TRBJ1-2

cdr3_aa: ASSLSVSGTSGGSYEQY
v_call: TRBV27
clone_size: -
j_call: TRBJ2-3

cdr3_aa: ASTLAGGAGDTQY
v_call: TRBV10-2
clone_size: -
j_call: TRBJ2-3

cdr3_aa: AISESRKGSYNEQF
v_call: TRBV10-3
clone_size: many
j_call: TRBJ2-1

cdr3_aa: ASTLGGGSVTDTQY
v_call: TRBV6-6
clone_size: few
j_call: TRBJ2-3

cdr3_aa: ASSVSGLAGDEQF
v_call: TRBV9
clone_size: -
j_call: TRBJ2-1

cdr3_aa: ASSLLAESDTQY
v_call: TRBV12-3/TRBV12-4
clone_size: -
j_call: TRBJ2-3

cdr3_aa: ASSTTGRSTEAF
v_call: TRBV5-6
clone_size: -
j_call: TRBJ1-1

cdr3_aa: SADRDSLYEQY
v_call: TRBV20-1
clone_size: -
j_call: TRBJ2-7

cdr3_aa: ATSDPNSGANVLT
v_call: TRBV24-1
clone_size: few
j_call: TRBJ2-6

cdr3_aa: ASSRVQDTQY
v_call: TRBV3-1
clone_size: few
j_call: TRBJ2-3

cdr3_aa: ASSLTSGDETQY
v_call: TRBV7-3
clone_size: few
j_call: TRBJ2-5

cdr3_aa: SVEDLSGALPWEDTQY
v_call: TRBV29-1
clone_size: -
j_call: TRBJ2-3

cdr3_aa: ASSSLTGNEQF
v_call: TRBV7-3
clone_size: few
j_call: TRBJ2-1

cdr3_aa: ASSPLQGAGGTQY
v_call: TRBV5-1
clone_size: -
j_call: TRBJ2-3

cdr3_aa: ASSLGSSGAGNTIY
v_call: TRBV7-9
clone_size: -
j_call: TRBJ1-3

cdr3_aa: ASSFVMTNRGVGTEAF
v_call: TRBV6-5
clone_size: -
j_call: TRBJ1-1

cdr3_aa: ASSFPLDRGEETQY
v_call: TRBV12-3/TRBV12-4
clone_size: -
j_call: TRBJ2-5

cdr3_aa: ASSRGMNEQY
v_call: TRBV6-2/TRBV6-3
clone_size: many
j_call: TRBJ2-7

cdr3_aa: ASSLTWRWPDTQY
v_call: TRBV11-2
clone_size: -
j_call: TRBJ2-3